The 22 T cell receptor beta chains listed next were all sequenced from one sample in a study of shared clonotypes between healthy human individuals (TCRdb year 2020). Library preparation was by the immunoSEQ multiplex PCR assay. TCRdb provides this immuneACCESS table in a form limited to in-frame rearrangements. Some clones are lacking; in checked studies, under half of them reflect an unresolved V gene, and why the rest are absent is not known. This sample lists about 2.1 million clones; around 93% were detected once. Clones ranked in the top ten supply more than 1.5% of the sample. CD8 naive samples were obtained by positive selection for CCR7 among CD45RO-negative cells, yielding a CD45RA+CCR7+ population from which TemRA cells were excluded. Sequenced: naive CD8+ T cells from PBMCs. In the paper's terms, the cell subset or site label means: CD45RA+CCR7+. The receptors stem from a man aged 18 to 35 in good health. Some clones in this sample may be carry-over from other donors' samples.

The V call is TRBV19, the J call TRBJ2-5; D is ambiguous. The CDR3 covers 12 residues. CDR1 and CDR2 (germline): LNHDA, SQIVND (reference sequence). V was clipped by 1 base and J by 8 bases, with 8 bases between them. CDR3 protein: CASSIGGDTQYF. DNA for the CDR3: TGTGCCAGTAGTATAGGTGGAGATACCCAGTACTTC.

The V and J genes are TRBV29-1 and TRBJ1-2; D perhaps matches TRBD1 (6 bases). Trimming left V 4 bases short and J 4 bases short, with 13 bases between. The CDR3 runs 13 residues. Looked up from germline, CDR1 is SQVTM and CDR2 is ANQGSEA. The CDR3 coding sequence is TGCAGCGTTGGGTGGGGGCAGTCCTATGGCTACACCTTC. Protein sequence: CSVGWGQSYGYTF. Looking up the rest from reference TRBV29-1 and TRBJ1-2 gives the full variable domain: SAVISQKPSRDICQRGTSLTIQCQVDSQVTMMFWYRQQPGQSLTLIATANQGSEATYESGFVIDKFPISRPNLTFSTLTVSNMSPEDSSIYLCSVGWGQSYGYTFGSGTRLTVV.

This chain uses TRBV6-1 with TRBJ2-1; perhaps TRBD2 as D (5 bases). Deletions cut 6 bases from V and 9 bases from J, with 18 bases between. The length of the CDR3 is 14 residues. The V gene's germline CDR1 is MNHNS and CDR2 SASEGT. The CDR3 loop is CASSPPPTTREQFF. CDR3 sequence (DNA): TGTGCCAGCAGCCCCCCCCCGACTACCCGTGAGCAGTTCTTC.

In the case of this clone: This CDR3 is also generated by other DNA sequences in the sample. The J gene is TRBJ2-1, the V gene TRBV27; 8 bases map to TRBD1. The V gene end was trimmed by 5 bases and the J gene end by 1 base; junction bases not matched to a gene: 1. In germline, CDR1 is MNHEY, CDR2 SMNVEV (reference sequence). This CDR3 is built from 14 residues. CDR3 sequence reads: CASSNRGSYNEQFF. CDR3 coding DNA: TGTGCCAGCAGTAACAGGGGGTCCTACAATGAGCAGTTCTTC.

Remarks on this clone: In the same sample, other DNA sequences code for this CDR3. The V gene is TRBV29-1, the J gene TRBJ2-1; D is unclear. CDR1 and CDR2 from the germline V gene are SQVTM and ANQGSEA. Trimming took 4 bases from V and 6 from J, leaving 4 bases between them. CDR3 length: 10 residues. The CDR3 DNA reads as TGCAGCGTTGTGAGCAATGAGCAGTTCTTC. It translates to CSVVSNEQFF.

The V and J genes are TRBV28 and TRBJ2-3; perhaps TRBD1 as D (6 bases). The CDR3 totals 15 residues. The V end lost 6 bases, the J end lost 2 bases, and 15 bases lay between the germline ends. Germline-derived CDR1 and CDR2 are MDHEN and SYDVKM. This CDR3 reads CASSPGQRNTDTQYF. The CDR3 DNA follows: TGTGCCAGCAGCCCTGGACAGCGAAACACAGATACGCAGTATTTT.

This chain joins TRBV5-4 and TRBJ1-2, with D possibly matching TRBD1 (6 bases). This CDR3 region has 15 residues. Germline lookup yields CDR1 SGHNT and CDR2 YYREEE (reference sequence). The V gene lost 6 bases and the J gene lost 2 bases, with 17 bases spanning the gap. The CDR3 loop reads CASILWGLVNYGYTF. CDR3 nucleotide sequence: TGTGCCAGCATCTTATGGGGGCTGGTAAACTATGGCTACACCTTC. Based on the CDR3 plus reference TRBV5-4 and TRBJ1-2, the full variable domain is ETGVTQSPTHLIKTRGQQVTLRCSSQSGHNTVSWYQQALGQGPQFIFQYYREEENGRGNFPPRFSGLQFPNYSSELNVNALELDDSALYLCASILWGLVNYGYTFGSGTRLTVV.

The chain couples TRBV27 to TRBJ1-1; the D gene is possibly TRBD1 (5 bases). The CDR3 is 14 amino acids. Germline V gene sequence: CDR1 MNHEY, CDR2 SMNVEV (reference sequence). Trimming took off 5 bases at V and 9 bases at J, with 19 bases between the two ends. CDR3 nucleotides: TGTGCCAGCAGTAGAGACCCGGGACGGGCGCAAGCTTTCTTT. It codes for CASSRDPGRAQAFF.

V gene TRBV27 combines with J gene TRBJ1-1; a possible D gene is TRBD1 (6 bases). The CDR3 consists of 15 residues. Germline V gene lookup returns CDR1 MNHEY and CDR2 SMNVEV (reference sequence). V lost 7 bases and J lost 7, with 22 bases in between. The CDR3 sequence: CASKDNAGEGVEAFF. DNA for the CDR3: TGTGCCAGCAAAGATAATGCAGGGGAAGGCGTTGAAGCTTTCTTT.

This chain uses TRBV4-1 with TRBJ2-7; tentative D call: TRBD2 (6 bases). This CDR3 region has 15 residues. V was pared by 1 base and J by 2 bases, with 12 bases between. Germline V lookup: CDR1 MGHRA, CDR2 YSYEKL. DNA of the CDR3: TGCGCCAGCAGCCAAGGACTAGGTCCTGCCTACGAGCAGTACTTC. Translation: CASSQGLGPAYEQYF.

The gene calls are TRBV19 and TRBJ1-1, with 9 bases that match TRBD1. Germline CDR1 and CDR2: LNHDA and SQIVND (reference sequence). CDR3 size: 14 residues. The V segment lost 5 bases and the J segment 5 bases; nucleotides outside the gene matches: 6. This chain's CDR3 is CASSGTGGPTEAFF. For the CDR3, the DNA is TGTGCCAGTAGTGGTACAGGGGGCCCTACTGAAGCTTTCTTT.

A word on this clone: This is likely a read error, given that the CDR3 carries no conserved phenylalanine or tryptophan at its end. It is unclear where the CDR3 begins or ends on the DNA, so no DNA is shown, and the CDR3 is as TCRdb lists it. The CDR3 protein is CASSFCFGGI. The V and J genes are TRBV7-2 and TRBJ2-7; no check of the table's D call, TRBD2, against the DNA was made. The CDR3 extends over 10 residues, inclusive of both ends. Germline lookup yields CDR1 SGHTA and CDR2 FQGNSA.

The CDR3 sequence: CAWNPGQGVGSPLHF. The CDR3 bases are TGTGCCTGGAATCCGGGACAGGGGGTCGGATCACCCCTCCACTTT. The rearrangement links TRBV30 to TRBJ1-6, with 11 bases matching TRBD1. The CDR3 is made up of 15 amino acids. Germline-derived CDR1 and CDR2 are GTSNPN and SVGIG (reference sequence). Germline trimming cut 4 bases from V and 10 bases from J; bases unmatched to any gene: 9.

The CDR3 DNA reads TGTGCCAGCAGTGAAAGGGACAGGAGTAATGAAAAACTGTTTTTT. It is translated as CASSERDRSNEKLFF. The chain carries TRBV2 and TRBJ1-4; TRBD1 agrees at 8 bases. The CDR3 is 15 residues long. Germline V gene lookup returns CDR1 SNHLY and CDR2 FYNNEI. J gave up 4 bases and V 2 bases, and 3 bases lay outside the gene matches.

Worth noting for this clone: A far larger clone differs by one base, so this is likely a read error. The same CDR3 also results from other DNA sequences found in this sample. The chain uses TRBV11-2 and TRBJ2-7; TRBD1 is a possible D gene (5 bases). The CDR3 has 12 amino acids. The V end lost 5 bases, the J end lost 3 bases, and 8 bases lay between the germline ends. CDR1 is SGHAT and CDR2 is FQNNGV in the germline V gene. CDR3 loop: CASSPQGYEQYF. DNA of the CDR3: TGTGCCAGCAGCCCCCAGGGCTACGAGCAGTACTTC.

Points on this clone: A junction boundary mismatches the germline segment, possibly from a read error. V and J are TRBV7-9 and TRBJ2-1; the D call may be TRBD1 or TRBD2 (5 bases each). The CDR3 is 15 residues long. Per the germline V gene, CDR1 is SEHNR and CDR2 is FQNEAQ (reference sequence). The CDR3 is CASSPPSGPYSEQFF. DNA for the CDR3: TGTGCCAGCAGCCCCCCCTCGGGACCCTACAGTGAGCAGTTCTTC.

The V call is TRBV5-8, the J call TRBJ2-5; no reliable D call. Trimming took off 4 bases at V and 5 bases at J, with 21 bases between the two ends. The germline V gene has CDR1 SGHTS and CDR2 YDEGEE. The CDR3 contains 16 residues. The CDR3 nucleotides read TGTGCCAGCAGCCACCTCGATCGGGCGGTGATGGAGACCCAGTACTTC. This encodes CASSHLDRAVMETQYF.

This clone was observed a handful of times. Other nucleotide sequences in the sample specify the same CDR3. This chain connects TRBV4-1 to TRBJ1-1; D not certain. Germline loops: CDR1 MGHRA, CDR2 YSYEKL. The CDR3 has 14 amino acids. The V end was cut by 1 base, the J end by 1 base, with 7 bases between. DNA for the CDR3: TGCGCCAGCAGCCAAGGGCGGGGGAACACTGAAGCTTTCTTT. Translation gives CASSQGRGNTEAFF.

J is TRBJ2-5 and V is TRBV11-2; no clear D. Trimming took 8 bases from V and 2 from J, leaving 12 bases between them. The CDR3 is 13 residues long. The germline CDR1 and CDR2 sequences are SGHAT and FQNNGV. In nucleotides, the CDR3 is TGTGCCAGCTCGACCCGAGGACAAGAGACCCAGTACTTC. This gives the protein CASSTRGQETQYF. The full variable domain, with the rest looked up from reference TRBV11-2 and TRBJ2-5, is EAGVAQSPRYKIIEKRQSVAFWCNPISGHATLYWYQQILGQGPKLLIQFQNNGVVDDSQLPKDRFSAERLKGVDSTLKIQPAKLEDSAVYLCASSTRGQETQYFGPGTRLLVL.

The V call is TRBV11-2, the J call TRBJ2-5, with 8 bases lining up with TRBD1. The DNA end is more similar to TRBJ2-7, so the J call may be wrong. This CDR3 comprises 15 residues. Germline CDR1 and CDR2: SGHAT and FQNNGV. The CDR3 spells CASSLGPGGENEQYF. As DNA, the CDR3 is TGTGCCAGCAGCTTAGGGCCAGGGGGCGAGAACGAGCAGTACTTC.

This chain links TRBV2 with TRBJ2-3, with a tentative D call TRBD2 (6 bases). The CDR3 is made up of 16 amino acids. V was trimmed by 2 bases and J by 6 bases, leaving 18 bases between them. CDR1 is SNHLY and CDR2 is FYNNEI in the germline V gene. CDR3 coding DNA: TGTGCCAGCAGTGAATACTGGGACTCGTTCTCGGATACGCAGTATTTT. This gives the protein CASSEYWDSFSDTQYF. Using reference TRBV2 and TRBJ2-3 for the parts outside the CDR3, the full variable domain is EPEVTQTPSHQVTQMGQEVILRCVPISNHLYFYWYRQILGQKVEFLVSFYNNEISEKSEIFDDQFSVERPDGSNFTLKIRSTKLEDSAMYFCASSEYWDSFSDTQYFGPGTRLTVL.

The rearrangement links TRBV7-9 to TRBJ2-1; 8 nucleotides line up with TRBD1. This CDR3 region has 15 residues. Germline CDR1 and CDR2: SEHNR and FQNEAQ (reference sequence). V shed 4 bases and J 5 bases; nucleotides not matched to a gene: 7. CDR3: CASSSRTGTDNEQFF. The DNA of the CDR3 is TGTGCCAGCAGCTCCCGGACAGGGACAGACAATGAGCAGTTCTTC. The entire variable domain, with the rest obtained from reference TRBV7-9 and TRBJ2-1, is as follows: DTGVSQNPRHKITKRGQNVTFRCDPISEHNRLYWYRQTLGQGPEFLTYFQNEAQLEKSRLLSDRFSAERPKGSFSTLEIQRTEQGDSAMYLCASSSRTGTDNEQFFGPGTRLTVL.